This entry lists 4 T cell receptor beta chains sequenced from one sample in a study of cytomegalovirus exposure and HLA in healthy donors. 60 Vbeta and 13 Jbeta primers were used in PCR. The repertoire was sequenced with immunoSEQ multiplex PCR; TCRdb's copy has only in-frame clones and lacks some. Of 300,000 or so clones in the sample, 84% were seen once. The sample comprised PBMCs. All receptors derive from a woman aged 40 to 55 in good health and CMV-seropositive.

This clone was observed a single time. This chain uses TRBV28 with TRBJ2-4, with TRBD2 matching over 8 bases. The germline V gene encodes CDR1 MDHEN and CDR2 SYDVKM. With V trimmed by 2 bases and J by 4 bases, 4 bases remained unmatched. This CDR3 is built from 15 residues. The CDR3 DNA reads as TGTGCCAGCAGTTTACGGACTAGCCTTAAAAACATTCAGTACTTC. Amino acid sequence: CASSLRTSLKNIQYF.

This chain links TRBV7-8 with TRBJ1-3; no definite D call. In germline, CDR1 is SGHVS, CDR2 FQNEAQ. The CDR3 has 15 residues. Trimming took 5 bases from V and 3 from J, leaving 14 bases between them. As DNA, the CDR3 is TGTGCCAGCAGCGGCTATGGACTAGATGGAAACACCATATATTTT. Translated, it gives CASSGYGLDGNTIYF.

V usage is TRBV4-2 and J usage is TRBJ2-5; TRBD1 aligns across 8 bases. The CDR3 extends over 16 amino acids. In germline, CDR1 is LGHNA, CDR2 YNFKEQ. The V segment lost 0 bases and the J segment 1 base; nucleotides outside the gene matches: 4. The CDR3 DNA sequence: TGTGCCAGCAGCCAAGAATTGGGACAGGTCCAAGAGACCCAGTACTTC. This codes for CASSQELGQVQETQYF.

This chain uses TRBV9 with TRBJ2-7; D perhaps matches TRBD2 (6 bases). V shed 1 base and J shed 2 bases, with 10 bases lying between them. Germline V gene lookup returns CDR1 SGDLS and CDR2 YYNGEE. The CDR3 spans 14 residues. Written as DNA, the CDR3 is TGTGCCAGCAGCGTAAGGGACTTCCCCTACGAGCAGTACTTC. Protein sequence: CASSVRDFPYEQYF.